The source of this T cell receptor (beta chain) is a study of blood T cells in healthy people across ages. The authors extracted at least 5 micrograms of total RNA per sample. Broader study findings: Roughly linear age-related decline in beta diversity appeared, significant by age 40. When set beside aged donors, long-lived donors presented more naive CD4+ cells and higher diversity.

Per the germline V gene, CDR1 is SEHNR and CDR2 is FQNEAQ (reference sequence). Trimming removed 5 bases from V and 3 bases from J; junction bases left unmatched: 4. The CDR3 is 14 amino acids. Together with a sample-barcoded 5' primer, a J-beta primer mix was included in a second PCR lasting about 6 to 11 cycles. Using its own MiXCR run on the 5' RACE reads, TCRdb lists one record per CDR3 protein. Of 1.8 million or so distinct CDR3 sequences listed, more than 35% are singletons. With regard to this clonotype: Its specificity is unknown.

Sequenced material: blood. The chain uses TRBV7-9 and TRBJ2-7; TRBD2 agrees at 10 bases. This TCR was sampled from a human donor in good health. The CDR3 here is CASSARTSGYEQYF. CDR3 sequence (DNA): TGTGCCAGCAGCGCCCGGACTAGCGGCTACGAGCAGTACTTC.